This is a list of T cell receptor beta chains from one sample in a study of blood T cell repertoires in COVID-19. Assay used: immunoSEQ multiplex PCR; TCRdb lists only in-frame clones, some missing. The sample has about 400,000 clones; approximately 88% are singletons. Sequencing was carried out using PBMCs or T cells enriched from blood (not recorded which). These receptor sequences come from a woman aged 40 to 50 with acute COVID-19. The CDR3 runs from the conserved cysteine through the conserved F or W. A D gene is named only where the DNA matches it firmly. The size entry is marked missing in some rows and otherwise reads once, few, many or a size class.

V	J	size	D	CDR3	DNA
TRBV2	TRBJ1-1	NA	TRBD1	CASSRQGSFTEAFF	TGTGCCAGCAGTCGACAGGGGTCTTTCACTGAAGCTTTCTTT
TRBV5-1	TRBJ2-7	NA	NA	CASSSGNEQYF	TGCGCCAGCAGCTCAGGGAACGAGCAGTACTTC
TRBV5-5	TRBJ1-5	once	NA	CASSQGQSLNQPQHF	TGTGCCAGCAGCCAAGGACAGAGCCTTAATCAGCCCCAGCATTTT
TRBV7-8	TRBJ1-3	NA	NA	CASSLDPVSNTIYF	TGTGCCAGCAGCTTAGATCCCGTGTCAAACACCATATATTTT
TRBV14	TRBJ1-1	NA	NA	CASSPLDRLNTEAFF	TGTGCCAGCAGCCCCCTCGACAGGTTGAACACTGAAGCTTTCTTT
TRBV6-5	TRBJ1-2	NA	NA	CASVGGGLGSWGYTF	TGTGCCAGCGTGGGAGGGGGGTTAGGGAGTTGGGGCTACACCTTC
TRBV29-1	TRBJ2-1	NA	TRBD1	CSVDKGQGWNEQFF	TGCAGCGTTGATAAGGGACAGGGGTGGAATGAGCAGTTCTTC
TRBV27	TRBJ2-3	NA	NA	CASSFRGGGTDTQYF	TGTGCCAGCAGTTTTCGGGGCGGGGGCACAGATACGCAGTATTTT
TRBV4-1	TRBJ1-5	NA	NA	CASSQSEPRGFSNQPQHF	TGCGCCAGCAGCCAGAGCGAACCTAGGGGATTTAGCAATCAGCCCCAGCATTTT
TRBV6-5	TRBJ2-7	once	NA	CASRPTGVYEQYF	TGTGCCAGCAGGCCGACGGGGGTCTACGAGCAGTACTTC
TRBV5-6	TRBJ2-7	NA	NA	CAREMGRGWEQYF	TGTGCCAGGGAAATGGGCCGGGGATGGGAGCAGTACTTC
TRBV29-1	TRBJ2-3	NA	TRBD1	CSVGADRATDTQYF	TGCAGCGTTGGTGCGGACAGGGCAACAGATACGCAGTATTTT
TRBV7-9	TRBJ2-1	NA	NA	CASSELTGLDNEQFF	TGTGCCAGCAGCGAACTCACAGGGTTGGACAATGAGCAGTTCTTC
TRBV19	TRBJ1-2	NA	NA	CASTSTRNYGYTF	TGTGCCAGTACCTCGACAAGGAACTATGGCTACACCTTC
TRBV19	TRBJ1-4	NA	TRBD1	CASSTGIWQGAEGEKLFF	TGTGCCAGTAGTACGGGGATCTGGCAGGGGGCTGAAGGTGAAAAACTGTTTTTT
TRBV6-1	TRBJ2-7	once	NA	CASSEVEGSYEQYF	TGTGCCAGCAGTGAAGTGGAGGGTAGCTACGAGCAGTACTTC
TRBV5-1	TRBJ2-7	NA	TRBD2	CASSLVTGLAELYEQYF	TGCGCCAGCAGCTTGGTAACAGGACTAGCGGAACTATACGAGCAGTACTTC
TRBV10-3	TRBJ2-1	few	NA	CAISVLSGGSSYNEQFF	TGTGCCATCAGTGTCCTTAGCGGTGGCAGCTCCTACAATGAGCAGTTCTTC
TRBV18	TRBJ2-5	NA	NA	CASSPRGETQYF	TGTGCCAGCTCACCACGAGGAGAGACCCAGTACTTC
TRBV2	TRBJ1-2	NA	NA	CASSEGARYGYTF	TGTGCCAGCAGTGAAGGGGCCAGATATGGCTACACCTTC
TRBV2	TRBJ1-2	NA	TRBD1	CASSPRGQPISNYGYTF	TGTGCCAGCAGTCCCAGGGGACAGCCCATTTCTAACTATGGCTACACCTTC
TRBV10-1	TRBJ2-7	NA	TRBD1	CASSERGPGEQYF	TGCGCCAGCAGTGAAAGGGGGCCTGGCGAGCAGTACTTC
TRBV4-1	TRBJ1-5	NA	NA	CASRTEGSNQPQHF	TGCGCCAGCAGGACGGAGGGAAGCAATCAGCCCCAGCATTTT
TRBV12-3/TRBV12-4	TRBJ1-1	NA	NA	CASSFRNTEAFF	TGTGCCAGCAGTTTCAGGAACACTGAAGCTTTCTTT
TRBV14	TRBJ2-1	NA	NA	CASSQTLPGGSYNEQFF	TGTGCCAGCAGCCAAACACTGCCGGGTGGGAGCTACAATGAGCAGTTCTTC
TRBV3-1/TRBV3-2	TRBJ2-5	NA	NA	CASYGGPAETQYF	TGTGCCAGCTACGGGGGGCCGGCAGAGACCCAGTACTTC
TRBV11-2	TRBJ2-3	NA	TRBD1	CASTEGGTGFATDTQYF	TGTGCCAGCACCGAGGGGGGGACAGGGTTCGCCACAGATACGCAGTATTTT
TRBV9	TRBJ2-2	NA	TRBD1	CASSATGGTGELFF	TGTGCCAGCAGCGCGACAGGGGGCACCGGGGAGCTGTTTTTT
TRBV4-1	TRBJ2-7	NA	TRBD1	CASSQDWIETGTDFYEQYF	TGCGCCAGCAGCCAAGATTGGATCGAGACCGGGACAGACTTTTACGAGCAGTACTTC
TRBV5-4	TRBJ2-3	NA	TRBD1	CASTAGTGVRDTQYF	TGTGCCAGCACCGCTGGGACAGGGGTGCGGGATACGCAGTATTTT
TRBV2	TRBJ2-7	NA	NA	CAKTGEGDEQYF	TGTGCCAAGACAGGGGAGGGAGACGAGCAGTACTTC
TRBV7-6	TRBJ2-3	few	NA	CASSLGDTPHLIDTQYF	TGTGCCAGCAGCTTAGGGGACACGCCGCATTTAATTGATACGCAGTATTTT
TRBV19	TRBJ1-1	NA	NA	CASSITAGIMNTEAFF	TGTGCCAGTAGTATCACCGCGGGAATCATGAACACTGAAGCTTTCTTT
TRBV6-5	TRBJ1-3	NA	NA	CASSRQSPSGNTIYF	TGTGCCAGCAGCCGACAGAGTCCCTCTGGAAACACCATATATTTT
TRBV5-1	TRBJ2-5	NA	NA	CASSLVSRQETQYF	TGCGCCAGCAGCTTGGTTAGCAGACAAGAGACCCAGTACTTC
TRBV6-6	TRBJ1-2	NA	NA	CASSYSGRALYGYTF	TGTGCCAGCAGTTACTCAGGGAGAGCCCTCTATGGCTACACCTTC
TRBV25-1	TRBJ2-2	NA	NA	CASSESGTGELFF	TGTGCCAGCAGTGAATCAGGCACCGGGGAGCTGTTTTTT
TRBV6-5	TRBJ2-1	NA	TRBD2	CASSYPAGESNEQFF	TGTGCCAGCAGTTACCCAGCGGGGGAGAGCAATGAGCAGTTCTTC
TRBV7-2	TRBJ2-1	NA	TRBD2	CASSTQAGADYNEQFF	TGTGCCAGCAGCACCCAAGCGGGGGCGGATTACAATGAGCAGTTCTTC
TRBV9	TRBJ2-3	NA	NA	CASSPSDSSTDTQYF	TGTGCCAGCAGTCCTAGTGACTCGAGCACAGATACGCAGTATTTT
TRBV19	TRBJ1-5	NA	TRBD1	CASSWGTETQPQHF	TGTGCCAGTAGTTGGGGGACAGAAACTCAGCCCCAGCATTTT
TRBV13	TRBJ1-2	NA	NA	CASSYWFFSNYGYTF	TGTGCCAGCAGCTATTGGTTCTTCAGTAACTATGGCTACACCTTC
TRBV6-1	TRBJ1-5	NA	NA	CASSEVIGGNNQPQHF	TGTGCCAGCAGTGAAGTAATTGGAGGTAACAATCAGCCCCAGCATTTT
TRBV30	TRBJ1-2	NA	NA	CAWSEQGVNGYTF	TGTGCCTGGAGTGAACAGGGTGTGAATGGCTACACCTTC
TRBV4-1	TRBJ2-1	NA	NA	CASSQAGDSKEQFF	TGCGCCAGCAGCCAAGCGGGGGATTCAAAGGAGCAGTTCTTC
TRBV6-2/TRBV6-3	TRBJ1-2	NA	NA	CASSYRVLGEVGYTF	TGTGCCAGCAGTTACCGGGTCTTAGGTGAGGTGGGCTACACCTTC
TRBV29-1	TRBJ1-2	NA	NA	CSVEALDRNYGYTF	TGCAGCGTTGAAGCCTTGGACAGAAACTATGGCTACACCTTC
TRBV5-5	TRBJ2-7	NA	NA	CASSFLGRDYEQYF	TGTGCCAGCAGCTTCCTCGGACGGGACTACGAGCAGTACTTC
TRBV3-1/TRBV3-2	TRBJ2-2	NA	NA	CASSQVGAANTGELFF	TGTGCCAGCAGCCAAGTGGGGGCGGCCAACACCGGGGAGCTGTTTTTT
TRBV10-3	TRBJ2-3	NA	TRBD2	CAISAQLARSTDTQYF	TGTGCCATCAGCGCTCAACTAGCGAGAAGCACAGATACGCAGTATTTT
TRBV19	TRBJ2-3	NA	TRBD2	CASSIDLVAGGADTQYF	TGTGCCAGTAGTATAGATCTGGTAGCGGGGGGGGCAGATACGCAGTATTTT
TRBV7-2	TRBJ1-1	NA	TRBD1	CASSFYPGTGRTEAFF	TGTGCCAGCAGCTTTTACCCCGGGACAGGGAGGACTGAAGCTTTCTTT
TRBV5-6	TRBJ2-3	NA	TRBD1	CASSLVGDRVTDTQYF	TGTGCCAGCAGCTTGGTTGGGGACAGGGTCACAGATACGCAGTATTTT
TRBV19	TRBJ1-6	NA	TRBD1	CASSLDRANSPLHF	TGTGCCAGTAGTCTAGACAGGGCTAATTCACCCCTCCACTTT
TRBV4-2	TRBJ2-1	NA	NA	CASSQYSNNEQFF	TGTGCCAGCAGCCAGTATAGTAACAATGAGCAGTTCTTC
TRBV5-1	TRBJ1-5	NA	TRBD1	CASSLAGTDNQPQHF	TGCGCCAGCAGCTTGGCGGGGACAGACAATCAGCCCCAGCATTTT
TRBV5-4	TRBJ1-4	NA	TRBD1	CASSPGGTGNEKLFF	TGTGCCAGCAGCCCGGGAGGGACAGGGAACGAAAAACTGTTTTTT